The 29 T cell receptor beta chains presented below share a single source sample, sequenced in a study of shared clonotypes between healthy human individuals. TCRdb's table, derived via immunoSEQ multiplex PCR, lists solely in-frame clones and lacks some. The top ten hold less than 1.5% of the sample, which has nearly 2 million clones, about 95% seen once. Naive CD8 cells comprised CD45RO-negative, CCR7-positively selected cells, excluding terminally differentiated effector memory CD45RA+ cells. Sequences were obtained from naive CD8+ T cells sorted from blood. The source is a man younger than 35 in good health.

J is TRBJ2-7 and V is TRBV11-1; D may correspond to TRBD1 or TRBD2 (5 bases each). CDR3 length: 15 residues. The germline V gene has CDR1 SGHAT and CDR2 FQDESV (reference sequence). With 5 bases removed from V and 5 bases from J, the gap between germline ends came to 19 bases. Here the CDR3 DNA reads TGTGCCAGCAGCCACAGGTCAGGGATGAGGGACGAGCAGTACTTC. This translates into CASSHRSGMRDEQYF.

The chain employs TRBV4-1 and TRBJ2-5, with 7 bases that match TRBD1. The CDR3 is 14 amino acids. Germline CDR1 reads MGHRA; CDR2 reads YSYEKL. V lost 4 bases and J lost 9; bases outside the gene matches: 11. CDR3 residues: CASSRFDRAEAQYF. DNA of the CDR3: TGCGCCAGCAGCCGCTTCGACAGGGCTGAGGCCCAGTACTTC.

This chain connects TRBV2 to TRBJ1-5; 8 bases match TRBD1. The ends lost 6 bases at V and 4 bases at J; junction bases unmatched: 8. Germline-derived CDR1 and CDR2 are SNHLY and FYNNEI. CDR3 size: 15 residues. CDR3 amino acids: CASRSRDRTNQPQHF. For the CDR3, the DNA is TGTGCCAGCAGGAGCCGGGACAGGACGAATCAGCCCCAGCATTTT.

The rearrangement links TRBV11-2 to TRBJ2-3; D is perhaps TRBD1 (5 bases). CDR3 size: 16 residues. The V gene's germline CDR1 is SGHAT and CDR2 FQNNGV. The V end lost 1 base, the J end lost 0 bases, and 11 bases lay between the germline ends. The CDR3 DNA reads as TGTGCCAGCAGCTTAGGGGCGGCAGGGAGCACAGATACGCAGTATTTT. It translates to CASSLGAAGSTDTQYF.

This sequence joins TRBV9 and TRBJ2-7; D assignment may be TRBD1 or TRBD2 (6 bases each). Per the germline V gene, CDR1 is SGDLS and CDR2 is YYNGEE. This CDR3 is 14 amino acids long. V lost 4 bases and J 6 bases, leaving 17 bases between the germline ends. The CDR3 loop is CASSNEGGSGEQYF. CDR3 DNA: TGTGCCAGCAGCAACGAGGGGGGATCTGGCGAGCAGTACTTC.

The CDR3 sequence: CASSISRTGEIGYTF. The CDR3 region has the DNA TGTGCCAGCAGCATCTCCAGGACAGGGGAAATTGGCTACACCTTC. The V and J genes are TRBV5-5 and TRBJ1-2; 9 positions agree with TRBD1. CDR3 size: 15 residues. The germline V gene encodes CDR1 SGHKS and CDR2 YYEKEE (reference sequence). V lost 4 bases, J lost 7 bases, and 11 bases stayed unmatched.

The chain carries TRBV9 and TRBJ2-1, with a weak D call TRBD2 (5 bases). The CDR3 is made up of 16 amino acids. With 4 bases removed from V and 2 bases from J, the gap between germline ends came to 16 bases. Germline V gene sequence: CDR1 SGDLS, CDR2 YYNGEE. CDR3: CASSPRAERTYNEQFF. In nucleotides, the CDR3 is TGTGCCAGCAGCCCTAGAGCCGAGCGGACCTACAATGAGCAGTTCTTC.

CDR3 sequence: CASSYYKDGTQYF. CDR3 DNA sequence: TGTGCCAGCAGTTACTACAAAGACGGGACCCAGTACTTC. V usage is TRBV6-5 and J usage is TRBJ2-5; D is undetermined. The length of the CDR3 is 13 residues. The germline gives CDR1 MNHEY, CDR2 SVGAGI. V lost 1 base and J 7 bases, leaving 10 bases between the germline ends.

As to this clone: The sample carries other DNA sequences with the same CDR3. This chain's CDR3 is CASSQERDEQYF. The CDR3 DNA follows: TGCGCCAGCAGCCAAGAACGGGACGAGCAGTACTTC. This chain links TRBV4-1 with TRBJ2-7; D gene ambiguous. Trimming shortened V by 0 bases and J by 5 bases, and 5 bases separated the two germline ends. This CDR3 comprises 12 residues. CDR1 MGHRA and CDR2 YSYEKL come from the germline V gene.

The genes are TRBV4-1 and TRBJ1-1; TRBD1 matches at 8 bases. In germline, CDR1 is MGHRA, CDR2 YSYEKL. V dropped 4 bases and J dropped 4; count of bases not matched to a gene: 8. CDR3 size: 15 residues. The CDR3 DNA reads as TGCGCCAGCAGCCCCGCCCAGGGGGCGGGCACTGAAGCTTTCTTT. This sequence encodes CASSPAQGAGTEAFF.

The chain couples TRBV9 to TRBJ2-7, with TRBD1 as a possible D gene (7 bases). Trimming took off 2 bases at V and 5 bases at J, with 17 bases between the two ends. The V gene's germline CDR1 is SGDLS and CDR2 YYNGEE. The CDR3 has 15 amino acids. CDR3 DNA: TGTGCCAGCAGCGTCGGAGGGGGCCCCTTGAACGAGCAGTACTTC. It translates to CASSVGGGPLNEQYF.

This chain links TRBV4-1 with TRBJ2-1; D is unresolved. Germline CDR1 is MGHRA and CDR2 is YSYEKL. CDR3 length equals 14 residues. Between the trimmed V and J ends, which lost 5 bases and 4 bases, there was a span of 12 bases. The CDR3 sequence: CASSSLGPYNEQFF. In nucleotides, the CDR3 is TGCGCCAGCAGCTCCCTAGGACCTTACAATGAGCAGTTCTTC.

The CDR3 loop reads CASSLRTGVNTIYF. CDR3 coding DNA: TGTGCCAGCAGCTTGCGGACAGGGGTAAACACCATATATTTT. This chain uses TRBV5-8 with TRBJ1-3; 9 bases line up with TRBD1. CDR3 length equals 14 residues. Germline V gene sequence: CDR1 SGHTS, CDR2 YDEGEE. The V and J ends lost 1 base and 6 bases, in that order; junction bases with no gene match: 2. Full variable domain (missing parts from reference TRBV5-8 and TRBJ1-3): EAGVTQSPTHLIKTRGQQATLRCSPISGHTSVYWYQQALGLGLQFLLWYDEGEERNRGNFPPRFSGRQFPNYSSELNVNALELEDSALYLCASSLRTGVNTIYFGEGSWLTVV.

This sequence joins TRBV14 and TRBJ2-7; D is perhaps TRBD2 (5 bases). V was pared by 1 base and J by 3 bases, with 13 bases between. The CDR3 has 15 amino acids. Germline V gene sequence: CDR1 SGHDN, CDR2 FVKESK. In DNA form, the CDR3 reads TGTGCCAGCAGCCAAGGACCAGAAGGGAGCTACGAGCAGTACTTC. Translating it yields CASSQGPEGSYEQYF.

This chain links TRBV7-9 with TRBJ2-3; the D gene is possibly TRBD1 (5 bases). Germline assignment: CDR1 SEHNR and CDR2 FQNEAQ (reference sequence). Trimming removed 1 base from V and 4 bases from J, with 15 bases in between. The CDR3 consists of 16 residues. CDR3 region: CASSLVVQVVADTQYF. The CDR3 DNA sequence: TGTGCCAGCAGCTTAGTGGTACAGGTAGTCGCAGATACGCAGTATTTT.

This chain joins TRBV7-9 and TRBJ1-1; the match to TRBD1 covers 10 bases. The length of the CDR3 is 14 residues. Looked up from germline, CDR1 is SEHNR and CDR2 is FQNEAQ (reference sequence). After removal of 3 bases from V and 7 bases from J, the junction contained 5 bases not matched to a gene. The CDR3 reads CASSFMGQGHEAFF. Here the CDR3 DNA reads TGTGCCAGCAGCTTCATGGGACAGGGGCATGAAGCTTTCTTT. The whole variable domain, filled in from reference TRBV7-9 and TRBJ1-1, reads DTGVSQNPRHKITKRGQNVTFRCDPISEHNRLYWYRQTLGQGPEFLTYFQNEAQLEKSRLLSDRFSAERPKGSFSTLEIQRTEQGDSAMYLCASSFMGQGHEAFFGQGTRLTVV.

J is TRBJ1-5 and V is TRBV9; a weak D match, TRBD1 (5 bases). Deletions cut 0 bases from V and 6 bases from J, with 7 bases between. In germline, CDR1 is SGDLS, CDR2 YYNGEE. The CDR3 sequence is 13 residues long. Written as DNA, the CDR3 is TGTGCCAGCAGCGTAGCCCAGGGTCAGCCCCAGCATTTT. Translated: CASSVAQGQPQHF. Filled out from reference TRBV9 and TRBJ1-5, the complete variable domain reads DSGVTQTPKHLITATGQRVTLRCSPRSGDLSVYWYQQSLDQGLQFLIQYYNGEERAKGNILERFSAQQFPDLHSELNLSSLELGDSALYFCASSVAQGQPQHFGDGTRLSIL.

J is TRBJ2-2 and V is TRBV2; D uncertain. This CDR3 spans 15 amino acids. The ends were cut back, 4 bases at V and 2 bases at J, with 11 bases in the middle. Germline loops: CDR1 SNHLY, CDR2 FYNNEI. The CDR3 spells CASSAWQPNTGELFF. Here the CDR3 DNA reads TGTGCCAGCAGTGCATGGCAGCCAAACACCGGGGAGCTGTTTTTT.

The chain joins TRBV5-6 to TRBJ1-4; 7 nucleotides line up with TRBD1. The CDR3 contains 13 residues. Looked up from germline, CDR1 is SGHDT and CDR2 is YYEEEE. Germline trimming cut 2 bases from V and 10 bases from J; bases unmatched to any gene: 5. This CDR3 reads CASSLMTGLKLFF. The DNA for the CDR3 is TGTGCCAGCAGCTTAATGACAGGGTTAAAACTGTTTTTT.

The V gene is TRBV6-1, the J gene TRBJ1-2; D is undetermined. This CDR3 has 15 residues. The germline gives CDR1 MNHNS, CDR2 SASEGT. Between the trimmed V and J ends, which lost 3 bases and 8 bases, there was a span of 19 bases. CDR3 amino acids: CASSDLIWQAGGYTF. The CDR3 DNA follows: TGTGCCAGCAGTGATTTAATCTGGCAGGCCGGAGGCTACACCTTC.

The chain links TRBV6-5 to TRBJ1-2, with 8 bases that match TRBD1. Germline trimming cut 3 bases from V and 7 bases from J; bases unmatched to any gene: 4. This CDR3 spans 13 amino acids. CDR1 and CDR2 from the germline V gene are MNHEY and SVGAGI. CDR3 in DNA: TGTGCCAGCAGTTATCAGGGGGCGGGTGGCTACACCTTC. Translation gives CASSYQGAGGYTF.

CDR3 region: CASSSRIGYYEQYF. CDR3 DNA: TGTGCCAGCAGTTCCAGAATAGGATACTACGAGCAGTACTTC. This rearrangement joins TRBV6-1 to TRBJ2-7; D remains ambiguous. V lost 5 bases to trimming and J lost 3 bases, with 14 bases between them. The CDR3 extends over 14 amino acids. Germline loops: CDR1 MNHNS, CDR2 SASEGT.

CDR3: CSVAGGNGYTF. In DNA, the CDR3 is TGCAGCGTTGCCGGGGGTAATGGCTACACCTTC. The chain is built from TRBV29-1 and TRBJ1-2, with TRBD1 as a possible D gene (5 bases). This CDR3 comprises 11 residues. Trimming pared 4 bases from V and 6 bases from J, leaving 9 bases between. The germline V gene has CDR1 SQVTM and CDR2 ANQGSEA.

As concerns this clone: Other DNA sequences within the sample encode an identical CDR3. The chain links TRBV7-9 to TRBJ2-1, with D unclear. Germline V CDR1 and CDR2: SEHNR, FQNEAQ (reference sequence). The CDR3 loop spans 12 amino acids. V shed 5 bases and J shed 7 bases, with 9 bases lying between them. The CDR3 loop is CASSLGNNEQFF. CDR3 coding DNA: TGTGCCAGCAGCCTGGGGAATAATGAGCAGTTCTTC.

This chain connects TRBV6-1 to TRBJ2-1, with D possibly TRBD2 on 5 matching bases. The V end lost 2 bases, the J end lost 5 bases, and 13 bases lay between the germline ends. CDR1 is MNHNS and CDR2 is SASEGT in the germline V gene. There are 15 residues in the CDR3. In DNA, the CDR3 is TGTGCCAGCAGTGAAATGGCTAGCATAGACAATGAGCAGTTCTTC. Translated: CASSEMASIDNEQFF.

In its sample, this clone was seen once. The sample carries other DNA sequences with the same CDR3. CDR3 sequence reads: CASSPPGGTYEQYF. Here the CDR3 DNA reads TGTGCCAGCTCACCACCCGGGGGAACCTACGAGCAGTACTTC. This rearrangement joins TRBV18 to TRBJ2-7, with TRBD2 as a possible D gene (6 bases). The CDR3 contains 14 residues. Trimming left V 0 bases short and J 2 bases short, with 8 bases between. Germline CDR1 is KGHSH and CDR2 is LQKENI.

The chain joins TRBV5-1 to TRBJ2-7; D is possibly TRBD1 (6 bases). The CDR3 covers 14 residues. Germline loops: CDR1 SGHRS, CDR2 YFSETQ. V lost 4 bases to trimming and J lost 2 bases, with 13 bases between them. The chain's CDR3 is CASSEGDTPYEQYF. In DNA form, the CDR3 reads TGCGCCAGCAGCGAGGGGGACACGCCCTACGAGCAGTACTTC. The entire variable domain, with the rest obtained from reference TRBV5-1 and TRBJ2-7, is as follows: KAGVTQTPRYLIKTRGQQVTLSCSPISGHRSVSWYQQTPGQGLQFLFEYFSETQRNKGNFPGRFSGRQFSNSRSEMNVSTLELGDSALYLCASSEGDTPYEQYFGPGTRLTVT.

The chain links TRBV28 to TRBJ2-1, with D uncertain. Germline V gene lookup returns CDR1 MDHEN and CDR2 SYDVKM. This CDR3 region has 13 residues. V lost 5 bases and J lost 5, with 10 bases in between. The CDR3: CASSARRDNEQFF. The CDR3 DNA sequence: TGTGCCAGCAGTGCACGCCGGGACAATGAGCAGTTCTTC.

On this clone: Other DNA sequences of this sample code for an identical CDR3. The chain is built from TRBV4-1 and TRBJ2-7; either TRBD1 or TRBD2 may fit D (5 bases each). The CDR3 runs 14 residues. CDR1 and CDR2 from the germline V gene are MGHRA and YSYEKL. Trimming shortened V by 4 bases and J by 0 bases, and 10 bases separated the two germline ends. CDR3 bases: TGCGCCAGCAGCCCCCGGGACGGCTCCTACGAGCAGTACTTC. Protein product: CASSPRDGSYEQYF.